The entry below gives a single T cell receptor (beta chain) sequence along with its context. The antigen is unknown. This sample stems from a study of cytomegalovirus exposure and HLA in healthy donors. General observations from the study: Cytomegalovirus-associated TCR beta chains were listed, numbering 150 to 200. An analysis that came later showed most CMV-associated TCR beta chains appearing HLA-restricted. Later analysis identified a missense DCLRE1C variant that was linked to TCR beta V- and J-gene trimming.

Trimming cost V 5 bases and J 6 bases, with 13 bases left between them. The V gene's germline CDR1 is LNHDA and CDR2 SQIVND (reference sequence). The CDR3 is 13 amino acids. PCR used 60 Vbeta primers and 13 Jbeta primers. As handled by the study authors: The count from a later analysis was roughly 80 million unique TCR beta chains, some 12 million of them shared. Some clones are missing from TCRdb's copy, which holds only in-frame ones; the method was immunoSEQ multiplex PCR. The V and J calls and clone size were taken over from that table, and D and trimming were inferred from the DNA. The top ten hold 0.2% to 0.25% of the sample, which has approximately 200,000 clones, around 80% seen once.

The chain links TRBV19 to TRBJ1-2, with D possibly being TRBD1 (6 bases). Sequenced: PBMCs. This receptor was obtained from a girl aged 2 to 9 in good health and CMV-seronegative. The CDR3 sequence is CASSLRQAHGYTF. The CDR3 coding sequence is TGTGCCAGTAGTCTGCGACAGGCTCATGGCTACACCTTC.